Below are 32 T cell receptor beta chains sequenced from a single sample in a study of shared clonotypes between healthy human individuals. Generated by immunoSEQ multiplex PCR, the TCRdb table keeps only in-frame clones and is missing some. Among around 2,000,000 clones listed, roughly 95% were seen once. Sequenced material: naive CD4+ T cells sorted from blood. Subset meaning: CD45RA+ positively selected. Receptors originate from a man aged 18 to 35 in good health.

J is TRBJ2-7 and V is TRBV10-3, with D perhaps matching TRBD1 or TRBD2 (5 bases each). Germline-derived CDR1 and CDR2 are ENHRY and SYGVKD. CDR3 size: 13 residues. The V end was cut by 10 bases, the J end by 1 base, with 14 bases between. The CDR3 DNA reads TGTGCCACCAATCGGGACCGTTCCTACGAGCAGTACTTC. This gives the protein CATNRDRSYEQYF.

This sequence joins TRBV6-1 and TRBJ2-7; D is unclear. The germline V gene has CDR1 MNHNS and CDR2 SASEGT. Trimming took off 10 bases at V and 6 bases at J, with 13 bases between the two ends. This CDR3 contains 11 residues. For the CDR3, the DNA is TGTGCCACCGACAACCCCGGCGAGCAGTACTTC. It specifies CATDNPGEQYF.

The chain combines TRBV11-3 with TRBJ2-5; perhaps TRBD2 as D (6 bases). Trimming cost V 1 base and J 5 bases, with 17 bases left between them. The germline CDR1 and CDR2 sequences are SGHNT and YENEEA. The CDR3 runs to 16 residues. CDR3: CASSLGAGLMSETQYF. CDR3 DNA sequence: TGTGCCAGCAGCTTAGGCGCGGGACTTATGTCCGAGACCCAGTACTTC. Full variable domain (missing parts from reference TRBV11-3 and TRBJ2-5): EAGVVQSPRYKIIEKKQPVAFWCNPISGHNTLYWYLQNLGQGPELLIRYENEEAVDDSQLPKDRFSAERLKGVDSTLKIQPAELGDSAVYLCASSLGAGLMSETQYFGPGTRLLVL.

A single count supports this clone. The rearrangement links TRBV6-5 to TRBJ2-7; 8 bases fit TRBD2. The CDR3 covers 13 residues. J was trimmed by 4 bases and V by 7 bases; bases with no gene match: 6. CDR1 and CDR2 from the germline V gene are MNHEY and SVGAGI. CDR3 DNA sequence: TGTGCCAGCACACCGGGGGGGCCATACGAGCAGTACTTC. The encoded protein is CASTPGGPYEQYF.

This clone occurred once. The V and J genes are TRBV5-6 and TRBJ2-7, with 11 bases fitting TRBD1. The V gene end was trimmed by 4 bases and the J gene end by 5 bases; junction bases not matched to a gene: 2. Germline V lookup: CDR1 SGHDT, CDR2 YYEEEE. The CDR3 has 13 residues. This chain's CDR3 is CASSQDRGHEQYF. The CDR3 DNA reads as TGTGCCAGCAGCCAGGACAGGGGGCACGAGCAGTACTTC.

The V gene is TRBV7-2, the J gene TRBJ2-7, with a possible D match to TRBD2 (5 bases). The V end lost 4 bases, the J end lost 3 bases, and 16 bases lay between the germline ends. Looked up from germline, CDR1 is SGHTA and CDR2 is FQGNSA. This CDR3 spans 15 amino acids. CDR3 sequence: CASSSGLSLYYEQYF. The CDR3, as DNA: TGTGCCAGCAGCTCCGGACTTTCCCTATACTACGAGCAGTACTTC.

V usage is TRBV5-6 and J usage is TRBJ2-3, with 9 nucleotides matching TRBD2. Trimming took 5 bases from V and 4 from J; bases not matched to a gene: 5. CDR1 and CDR2 from the germline V gene are SGHDT and YYEEEE. The CDR3 is 14 amino acids. Written as DNA, the CDR3 is TGTGCCAGCAGTATAGCGGGGGTTGCAGATACGCAGTATTTT. It yields the protein CASSIAGVADTQYF. Drawing the rest from reference TRBV5-6 and TRBJ2-3, the complete variable domain is DAGVTQSPTHLIKTRGQQVTLRCSPKSGHDTVSWYQQALGQGPQFIFQYYEEEERQRGNFPDRFSGHQFPNYSSELNVNALLLGDSALYLCASSIAGVADTQYFGPGTRLTVL.

The chain links TRBV9 to TRBJ2-1; D unresolved. CDR3 length equals 17 residues. The V gene's germline CDR1 is SGDLS and CDR2 YYNGEE. The V end was cut by 4 bases, the J end by 9 bases, with 26 bases between. CDR3 residues: CASSIRTSVTTISEQFF. The CDR3 bases are TGTGCCAGCAGCATACGGACCTCGGTGACAACCATTAGTGAGCAGTTCTTC. The full variable domain, rest sourced from reference TRBV9 and TRBJ2-1, is DSGVTQTPKHLITATGQRVTLRCSPRSGDLSVYWYQQSLDQGLQFLIQYYNGEERAKGNILERFSAQQFPDLHSELNLSSLELGDSALYFCASSIRTSVTTISEQFFGPGTRLTVL.

Turning to this clone: The junction differs from germline at one of its ends, possibly a read error. Other DNA sequences from this sample encode an identical CDR3 as well. CDR3 in amino acids: CASSEAGQPQHF. CDR3 bases: TGTGCCAGCAGCGAAGCGGGGCAGCCCCAGCATTTT. The chain carries TRBV2 and TRBJ1-5; D gene uncertain. The CDR3 totals 12 residues. Germline V lookup: CDR1 SNHLY, CDR2 FYNNEI. The entire variable domain, with the rest obtained from reference TRBV2 and TRBJ1-5, is as follows: EPEVTQTPSHQVTQMGQEVILRCVPISNHLYFYWYRQILGQKVEFLVSFYNNEISEKSEIFDDQFSVERPDGSNFTLKIRSTKLEDSAMYFCASSEAGQPQHFGDGTRLSIL.

The chain recombines TRBV27 with TRBJ2-2; the D is unclear. V gave up 8 bases and J gave up 1 base, with 8 bases separating them. The germline V gene has CDR1 MNHEY and CDR2 SMNVEV (reference sequence). There are 13 residues in the CDR3. CDR3: CASVYRNTGELFF. The CDR3 DNA is TGTGCCAGCGTTTATAGGAACACCGGGGAGCTGTTTTTT.

The gene calls are TRBV6-5 and TRBJ1-4; 7 positions match TRBD1. The germline gives CDR1 MNHEY, CDR2 SVGAGI. V was clipped by 2 bases and J by 8 bases; unmatched bases: 11. The CDR3 has 16 residues. CDR3 amino acids: CASSYLTGQMGEKLFF. The CDR3 DNA is TGTGCCAGCAGTTACCTGACGGGACAGATGGGAGAAAAACTGTTTTTT.

The J gene is TRBJ2-7, the V gene TRBV11-2; 8 positions match TRBD1. The trim removed 5 bases at V and 6 bases at J, leaving 3 bases unmatched. CDR1 is SGHAT and CDR2 is FQNNGV in the germline V gene. The CDR3 is made up of 12 amino acids. CDR3 amino acids: CASSRTGGEQYF. The CDR3 DNA reads TGTGCCAGCAGCCGCACAGGGGGCGAGCAGTACTTC.

This chain connects TRBV30 to TRBJ1-6; 12 positions agree with TRBD1. This CDR3 region has 13 residues. V gave up 3 bases and J gave up 13 bases; unmatched junction bases: 4. Germline CDR1 reads GTSNPN; CDR2 reads SVGIG (reference sequence). The CDR3 nucleotides are TGTGCCTGGAGGGGACAGGGGGCTTTTCCCCTCCACTTT. Translation: CAWRGQGAFPLHF.

The chain has TRBV10-2 and TRBJ2-5; D unclear. Germline values: CDR1 WSHSY, CDR2 SAAADI. The CDR3 is 15 amino acids. V lost 2 bases and J 2 bases, leaving 12 bases between the germline ends. The CDR3: CASSEQRLVQETQYF. The CDR3 region has the DNA TGCGCCAGCAGTGAGCAAAGACTCGTTCAAGAGACCCAGTACTTC.

In its sample, this clone was seen once. The chain links TRBV6-6 to TRBJ2-2; D remains ambiguous. The CDR3 extends over 13 amino acids. Trimming cost V 0 bases and J 3 bases, with 2 bases left between them. Germline V CDR1 and CDR2: MNHNY, SVGAGI (reference sequence). The CDR3 nucleotides are TGTGCCAGCAGTTACTCCCACACCGGGGAGCTGTTTTTT. Translating it yields CASSYSHTGELFF.

This chain uses TRBV6-5 with TRBJ1-6, with 7 bases that match TRBD1. Looked up from germline, CDR1 is MNHEY and CDR2 is SVGAGI. CDR3 size: 15 residues. J lost 6 bases, V lost 6 bases, and 8 bases had no gene match. In DNA form, the CDR3 reads TGTGCCAGCAGGGGGTGGGACAGACTTAATTCACCCCTCCACTTT. Translated: CASRGWDRLNSPLHF.

This chain links TRBV5-1 with TRBJ2-5; 13 bases map to TRBD2. Germline CDR1 is SGHRS and CDR2 is YFSETQ. CDR3 length: 16 residues. Unmatched junction bases numbered 8, after V lost 4 bases and J lost 5 bases. CDR3 sequence reads: CASSTGLAGVVETQYF. The CDR3 DNA is TGCGCCAGCAGCACAGGACTAGCGGGAGTGGTGGAGACCCAGTACTTC.

This chain joins TRBV7-2 and TRBJ2-7; 10 bases fit TRBD2. This CDR3 is 15 amino acids long. Germline assignment: CDR1 SGHTA and CDR2 FQGNSA. Trimming at V came to 0 bases and at J to 5 bases, leaving 4 bases not matched to a gene. The CDR3 region is CASSLAPSGGHEQYF. As DNA, the CDR3 is TGTGCCAGCAGCTTAGCGCCTAGCGGGGGCCACGAGCAGTACTTC.

The chain couples TRBV7-8 to TRBJ2-5, with D perhaps TRBD1 (6 bases). In germline, CDR1 is SGHVS, CDR2 FQNEAQ. This CDR3 contains 16 residues. V lost 1 base, J lost 7 bases, and 19 bases lay in between. CDR3 nucleotide sequence: TGTGCCAGCAGCTTAGTAGGACAGAATTTGCTCGGGACCCAGTACTTC. Its protein is CASSLVGQNLLGTQYF.

This clone came up once. The chain recombines TRBV2 with TRBJ1-3; tentatively, D is TRBD1 (5 bases). V dropped 3 bases and J dropped 0 bases, with 9 bases sitting between them. This CDR3 is 15 amino acids long. The germline V gene encodes CDR1 SNHLY and CDR2 FYNNEI. CDR3 sequence (DNA): TGTGCCAGCAGTGACCGGGGACGCTCTGGAAACACCATATATTTT. It codes for CASSDRGRSGNTIYF.

CDR3 bases: TGTGCCAGCAGCTTAAAGGCCGCAAGCTCTGGGGCCAACGTCCTGACTTTC. Encoded protein: CASSLKAASSGANVLTF. This sequence joins TRBV7-9 and TRBJ2-6; D not certain. CDR1 is SEHNR, CDR2 FQNEAQ, per germline (reference sequence). The CDR3 has 17 amino acids. Trimming took off 2 bases at V and 0 bases at J, with 11 bases between the two ends.

This chain connects TRBV23-1 to TRBJ2-1; D is undetermined. TRBV23-1 is an ORF for which the function is uncertain. The CDR3 runs to 15 residues. Deletions cut 1 base from V and 5 bases from J, with 12 bases between. The CDR3 nucleotides read TGCGCCAGCAGTCAATGTCCCGGCCGGGACAATGAGCAGTTCTTC. Protein sequence: CASSQCPGRDNEQFF.

The chain couples TRBV7-9 to TRBJ2-1, with D possibly matching TRBD2 (5 bases). Germline V lookup: CDR1 SEHNR, CDR2 FQNEAQ (reference sequence). Trimming took 6 bases from V and 9 from J, leaving 12 bases between them. The CDR3 has 12 residues. The CDR3 here is CASRETRSEQFF. CDR3 DNA sequence: TGTGCCAGCAGGGAAACTAGGAGTGAGCAGTTCTTC.

The rearrangement joins TRBV2 to TRBJ2-3, with 7 bases aligning to TRBD2. Germline V gene sequence: CDR1 SNHLY, CDR2 FYNNEI. V lost 5 bases, J lost 0 bases, and 11 bases stayed unmatched. This CDR3 is 17 amino acids long. CDR3 bases: TGTGCCAGCAGTCCTATAGCGGGCCTAACTAGCACAGATACGCAGTATTTT. Translated: CASSPIAGLTSTDTQYF.

V is TRBV9 and J is TRBJ2-3; D possibly corresponds to TRBD2 (6 bases). The germline V and J ends were trimmed by 0 bases and 0 bases, with 11 bases remaining between them. The CDR3 is made up of 16 amino acids. In germline, CDR1 is SGDLS, CDR2 YYNGEE. The CDR3: CASSVGASVSTDTQYF. The CDR3 nucleotides are TGTGCCAGCAGCGTAGGGGCTAGCGTCAGCACAGATACGCAGTATTTT. Full variable domain (rest looked up from reference TRBV9 and TRBJ2-3): DSGVTQTPKHLITATGQRVTLRCSPRSGDLSVYWYQQSLDQGLQFLIQYYNGEERAKGNILERFSAQQFPDLHSELNLSSLELGDSALYFCASSVGASVSTDTQYFGPGTRLTVL.

The rearrangement joins TRBV5-4 to TRBJ2-7; D uncertain. V lost 4 bases, J lost 1 base, and 9 bases lay in between. The CDR3 has 13 amino acids. The germline V gene encodes CDR1 SGHNT and CDR2 YYREEE (reference sequence). The CDR3 DNA reads TGTGCCAGCAGCCCACAGACGTCCTACGAGCAGTACTTC. This encodes CASSPQTSYEQYF.

V usage is TRBV7-2 and J usage is TRBJ2-3; D uncertain. Looked up from germline, CDR1 is SGHTA and CDR2 is FQGNSA. The CDR3 sequence is 14 residues long. The V end lost 3 bases, the J end lost 0 bases, and 7 bases lay between the germline ends. The chain's CDR3 is CASSFQPSTDTQYF. CDR3 nucleotide sequence: TGTGCCAGCAGCTTTCAGCCTAGCACAGATACGCAGTATTTT.

This clone was counted once. CDR3: CASSPREKTQYF. The CDR3 nucleotides read TGTGCCAGCTCACCAAGGGAGAAGACCCAGTACTTC. The rearrangement joins TRBV18 to TRBJ2-5; a possible D gene is TRBD2 (5 bases). The CDR3 loop spans 12 amino acids. From germline, CDR1 is KGHSH and CDR2 LQKENI. V was shortened by 2 bases and J by 6 bases, with 7 bases between the two germline ends.

The chain employs TRBV2 and TRBJ2-5; 7 positions agree with TRBD1. Trimming cost V 10 bases and J 9 bases; bases outside gene matches: 8. CDR3 length: 11 amino acids. Germline V gene data show CDR1 as SNHLY and CDR2 as FYNNEI. This CDR3 reads CAIFDRASQYF. The CDR3 DNA is TGTGCCATCTTCGACAGGGCGTCCCAGTACTTC.

This chain uses TRBV18 with TRBJ2-5, with D maybe TRBD1 (7 bases). Per germline, CDR1 KGHSH and CDR2 LQKENI. V was cut by 0 bases and J by 2 bases, with 19 bases left in between. The CDR3 has 18 amino acids. CDR3 sequence (DNA): TGTGCCAGCTCACCACCCATGGGGCGCGGGACAGTACAAGAGACCCAGTACTTC. As protein: CASSPPMGRGTVQETQYF.

The genes are TRBV28 and TRBJ2-1; D may be TRBD1 (5 bases). The CDR3 is 13 residues long. The germline V and J ends were trimmed by 4 bases and 12 bases, with 16 bases remaining between them. Germline CDR1 MDHEN, CDR2 SYDVKM. The CDR3 DNA reads TGTGCCAGCAGTTCGGCCCAGGGTATCAGGCAGTTCTTC. Its protein is CASSSAQGIRQFF.

This clone has a single count. This chain uses TRBV6-5 with TRBJ2-2; 9 nucleotides agree with TRBD2. Unmatched junction bases numbered 7, after V lost 6 bases and J lost 5 bases. The germline V gene has CDR1 MNHEY and CDR2 SVGAGI. This CDR3 spans 15 amino acids. The chain's CDR3 is CASSRRGLATGELFF. The CDR3 region has the DNA TGTGCCAGCAGCCGAAGAGGACTAGCGACCGGGGAGCTGTTTTTT.